This T cell receptor (beta chain) was profiled in a study of blood T cell repertoires in COVID-19. Across the study: Sources were T cells, B-cell-depleted T cells, or PBMCs; the material itself was cDNA or gDNA.

Cohort 3 donors were reported recovered after two negative PCRs, clearance, or symptom resolution. Germline loops: CDR1 LNHDA, CDR2 SQIVND (reference sequence). The V end was cut by 3 bases, the J end by 4 bases, with 15 bases between. The CDR3 spans 15 residues. Some clones are missing from TCRdb's copy, which holds only in-frame ones; the method was immunoSEQ multiplex PCR. The data show more than 250,000 clones, with 86% seen just once and under 3% held by the top ten. Sequenced sample: PBMCs or T cells enriched from blood (not recorded which). This TCR was sampled from a woman aged 18-29 years who had recovered from COVID-19. V usage is TRBV19 and J usage is TRBJ1-2, with D possibly matching TRBD1 (6 bases). CDR3 sequence: CASSIASGAFYGYTF. The CDR3 nucleotides read TGTGCCAGTAGTATCGCCTCAGGGGCTTTCTATGGCTACACCTTC. Complete variable domain (other parts from reference TRBV19 and TRBJ1-2): DGGITQSPKYLFRKEGQNVTLSCEQNLNHDAMYWYRQDPGQGLRLIYYSQIVNDFQKGDIAEGYSVSREKKESFPLTVTSAQKNPTAFYLCASSIASGAFYGYTFGSGTRLTVV.